Presented here are 27 T cell receptor beta chains from one specimen sequenced in a study of blood T cells in healthy people across ages (dated by TCRdb to between 2014 and 2017). The library was obtained by 5' RACE. The sequencer was an Illumina HiSeq 2500. A second PCR of about 6 to 11 cycles was performed with a sample-barcoded 5' primer and a J-beta primer mix. TCRdb passed the public sequencing reads through fastp at Q25 and MiXCR, retaining productive beta sequences. Records with the same CDR3 protein are collapsed into one entry carrying the most frequent genes and DNA. Counted in this sample were 590,000 or so distinct CDR3 sequences; roughly 30% of them appeared once. The ten biggest clones cover 15% to 18% of the sample. Input material: blood. The receptor source for this set is a woman of 80 years or more in good health.

The sample holds one count of this clonotype. The chain carries TRBV20-1 and TRBJ2-1; a possible D gene is TRBD1 (6 bases). The CDR3 is 15 residues long. CDR1 and CDR2 (germline): DFQATT, SNEGSKA (reference sequence). Trimming took off 5 bases at V and 6 bases at J, with 20 bases between the two ends. CDR3: CSAGKGHHHGNEQFF. CDR3 sequence (DNA): TGCAGTGCTGGGAAGGGACACCATCACGGCAATGAGCAGTTCTTC.

A note on this clonotype: A much larger clone sits a single nucleotide away, making a read error possible. In DNA, the CDR3 is TGTGCCAGCAGCCACGAGGGCCGAACTTCACCCCCCCACTTT. Its translation: CASSHEGRTSPPHF. This sequence joins TRBV7-9 and TRBJ1-6; the D is unclear. The CDR3 has 14 residues. Germline lookup yields CDR1 SEHNR and CDR2 FQNEAQ (reference sequence). The complete variable domain, with remaining parts taken from reference TRBV7-9 and TRBJ1-6, reads DTGVSQNPRHKITKRGQNVTFRCDPISEHNRLYWYRQTLGQGPEFLTYFQNEAQLEKSRLLSDRFSAERPKGSFSTLEIQRTEQGDSAMYLCASSHEGRTSPPHFGNGTRLTVT.

This clonotype has ten or more counts. This chain links TRBV28 with TRBJ2-3, with unresolved D. Deletions cut 6 bases from V and 6 bases from J, with 7 bases between. The CDR3 contains 11 residues. Germline V lookup: CDR1 MDHEN, CDR2 SYDVKM. CDR3 amino acids: CASRGRDTQYF. CDR3 coding DNA: TGTGCCAGCAGGGGTCGGGATACGCAGTATTTT.

This clonotype has only one observation. This chain links TRBV5-1 with TRBJ2-5, with a tentative D call TRBD2 (5 bases). The DNA matches TRBJ2-7 better at its end, which makes the J call doubtful. CDR1 is SGHRS, CDR2 YFSETQ, per germline. This CDR3 contains 13 residues. The CDR3 DNA reads TGCGCCAGCAGCCCCTTTGGGGAGATCGAGCAGTACTTC. It is translated as CASSPFGEIEQYF.

This clonotype was seen at least ten times. CDR3 DNA sequence: TGTGCCAGCAGCCAGATAGGAGCGGGGGTCGAGCAGTTCTTC. It encodes CASSQIGAGVEQFF. The rearrangement joins TRBV12-3 or TRBV12-4 to TRBJ2-1; 8 positions match TRBD2. V lost 6 bases to trimming and J lost 10 bases; unmatched junction nucleotides: 11. This CDR3 region has 14 residues.

This clonotype was counted ten times or more. The chain uses TRBV4-1 and TRBJ1-6; D unclear. The germline V gene has CDR1 MGHRA and CDR2 YSYEKL. The CDR3 extends over 16 amino acids. V dropped 3 bases and J dropped 0 bases, with 9 bases sitting between them. This chain's CDR3 is CASSQGGSSYNSPLHF. CDR3 nucleotides: TGCGCCAGCAGCCAGGGCGGCAGCTCCTATAATTCACCCCTCCACTTT.

The sample holds many counts of this clonotype. V and J are TRBV6-5 and TRBJ2-1, with D possibly being TRBD2 (7 bases). This CDR3 has 15 residues. The germline V gene has CDR1 MNHEY and CDR2 SVGAGI. Trimming removed 0 bases from V and 5 bases from J, with 11 bases in between. The CDR3 loop reads CASSYSAGQDNEQFF. The CDR3 DNA sequence: TGTGCCAGCAGTTACTCAGCGGGACAAGACAATGAGCAGTTCTTC.

This clonotype was seen repeatedly, ten times or more. The V gene is TRBV7-2, the J gene TRBJ1-1; 8 bases are shared with TRBD1. After removal of 3 bases from V and 4 bases from J, the junction contained 10 bases not matched to a gene. CDR3 length: 16 amino acids. Germline CDR1 SGHTA, CDR2 FQGNSA. The CDR3 DNA is TGTGCCAGCAGCTTTGGGGGACAGGCATCAGGCACTGAAGCTTTCTTT. It codes for CASSFGGQASGTEAFF.

Notes on this clonotype: Possible read error: a much larger clone is one base away. V gene TRBV5-1 combines with J gene TRBJ2-7; 9 bases line up with TRBD1. This CDR3 contains 14 residues. The germline V gene has CDR1 SGHRS and CDR2 YFSETQ. V was clipped by 4 bases and J by 4 bases; unmatched bases: 6. CDR3 sequence (DNA): TGCGCCAGCAGCGTCGGGACAGGGAAATACGAGCAGTACTTC. This codes for CASSVGTGKYEQYF.

This clonotype turned up a few times. With a much larger clone just one base away, this may be a read error. This sequence joins TRBV20-1 and TRBJ2-1; D is unclear. Germline loops: CDR1 DFQATT, CDR2 SNEGSKA (reference sequence). The CDR3 runs to 12 residues. The CDR3 here is CRARSGPNEQFF. The CDR3 DNA reads TGCAGGGCTAGGTCCGGGCCAAATGAGCAGTTCTTC.

This clonotype occurred a few times. The chain is built from TRBV5-1 and TRBJ1-3, with 9 bases that match TRBD1. Germline values: CDR1 SGHRS, CDR2 YFSETQ. The V gene end was trimmed by 2 bases and the J gene end by 2 bases; junction bases not matched to a gene: 14. The CDR3 covers 19 residues. DNA of the CDR3: TGCGCCAGCAGCTTTTCCGGGACAGGGTCCGTCTCTGCTGGAAACACCATATATTTT. Translation: CASSFSGTGSVSAGNTIYF.

Written as DNA, the CDR3 is TGTGCCAGCAGTTTCTACGGGACAGTTGTTCCCTGCGAGCAGTACTTC. Its protein is CASSFYGTVVPCEQYF. The chain combines TRBV28 with TRBJ2-7; 7 nucleotides align to TRBD1. The CDR3 spans 16 residues. The germline V gene encodes CDR1 MDHEN and CDR2 SYDVKM. The trim removed 3 bases at V and 6 bases at J, leaving 14 bases unmatched.

Of note for this clonotype: A much more abundant neighbour one base away suggests this may be a read error. This chain joins TRBV11-2 and TRBJ2-1; 11 positions agree with TRBD2. The CDR3 spans 18 residues. Looked up from germline, CDR1 is SGHAT and CDR2 is FQNNGV. DNA of the CDR3: TGTACCAGCAGCTTAGTAGGTAGGCTAGCGGGGGGAGGCAATGAGCAGTTCTTC. Encoded protein: CTSSLVGRLAGGGNEQFF.

The chain carries TRBV7-2 and TRBJ2-7, with D tentatively TRBD1 (6 bases). Germline assignment: CDR1 SGHTA and CDR2 FQGNSA. V dropped 3 bases and J dropped 7 bases, with 16 bases sitting between them. The CDR3 totals 14 residues. The CDR3 loop is CASSFLIQGSEQYF. As DNA, the CDR3 is TGTGCCAGCAGCTTCTTAATACAGGGAAGTGAGCAGTACTTC.

In the case of this clonotype: A read error may explain this, as a much larger clone is one base away. V gene TRBV5-1 combines with J gene TRBJ2-1, with a possible D match to TRBD1 (5 bases). Germline CDR1 and CDR2: SGHRS and YFSETQ. V lost 4 bases and J 10 bases, leaving 21 bases between the germline ends. The CDR3 consists of 15 residues. CDR3 nucleotides: TGCGCCAGCAGCGTCGGGTGGGGCGATCCCTACGAGCAGTTCTTC. This sequence encodes CASSVGWGDPYEQFF.

The table lists this clonotype with a few counts. The rearrangement uses TRBV11-2 and TRBJ2-7; the D is unclear. The V end lost 0 bases, the J end lost 2 bases, and 11 bases lay between the germline ends. The CDR3 loop spans 15 amino acids. Germline CDR1 is SGHAT and CDR2 is FQNNGV. CDR3: CASSLDIDTTYEQYF. For the CDR3, the DNA is TGTGCCAGCAGCTTAGATATCGACACTACCTACGAGCAGTACTTC.

This clonotype has at least ten counts. The chain couples TRBV7-3 to TRBJ2-1, with 10 bases lining up with TRBD1. The junction had 3 bases not matched to a gene; V was cut back by 0 bases and J by 4 bases. Germline CDR1 is SGHTA and CDR2 is FQGTGA. This CDR3 contains 16 residues. The CDR3 nucleotides read TGTGCCAGCAGCTTAACGTCGGGACAGGGGTACAATGAGCAGTTCTTC. Its translation is CASSLTSGQGYNEQFF. The whole variable domain, filled in from reference TRBV7-3 and TRBJ2-1, reads GAGVSQTPSNKVTEKGKYVELRCDPISGHTALYWYRQSLGQGPEFLIYFQGTGAADDSGLPNDRFFAVRPEGSVSTLKIQRTERGDSAVYLCASSLTSGQGYNEQFFGPGTRLTVL.

J is TRBJ2-1 and V is TRBV7-8, with 14 bases aligning to TRBD2. Germline V lookup: CDR1 SGHVS, CDR2 FQNEAQ. This CDR3 comprises 15 residues. V was pared by 8 bases and J by 9 bases, with 9 bases of the junction left unmatched. The CDR3 loop is CASVTGTSGSGEQFF. The CDR3 nucleotides read TGTGCCAGCGTAACGGGGACTAGCGGGAGCGGTGAGCAGTTCTTC.

This clonotype was seen repeatedly, ten times or more. This chain connects TRBV28 to TRBJ2-5; D may be TRBD2 (5 bases). Trimming removed 5 bases from V and 5 bases from J, with 12 bases in between. The CDR3 runs to 13 residues. CDR1 is MDHEN and CDR2 is SYDVKM in the germline V gene. In nucleotides, the CDR3 is TGTGCCAGCAGTCCCGGGGAAGAGGAGACCCAGTACTTC. It translates to CASSPGEEETQYF.

This clonotype was detected ten times or more. This rearrangement joins TRBV6-1 to TRBJ2-5; D might be TRBD1 (8 bases). The germline gives CDR1 MNHNS, CDR2 SASEGT. V lost 9 bases to trimming and J lost 2 bases, with 28 bases between them. The CDR3 runs 18 residues. CDR3 residues: CARGGVGQGAWWQETQYF. The CDR3 bases are TGTGCCAGGGGGGGGGTTGGACAGGGAGCGTGGTGGCAAGAGACCCAGTACTTC.

The J gene is TRBJ1-3, the V gene TRBV4-1, with TRBD1 matching over 11 bases. Germline CDR1 is MGHRA and CDR2 is YSYEKL. The CDR3 sequence is 16 residues long. V shed 4 bases, J shed 7 bases, and the junction held 9 bases outside the gene matches. The chain's CDR3 is CASSRDLGQGANTIYF. For the CDR3, the DNA is TGCGCCAGCAGCCGCGACCTTGGACAGGGGGCGAACACCATATATTTT.

The chain carries TRBV20-1 and TRBJ1-1; 10 bases map to TRBD1. V was pared by 7 bases and J by 2 bases, with 7 bases of the junction left unmatched. Germline V gene data show CDR1 as DFQATT and CDR2 as SNEGSKA (reference sequence). The CDR3 contains 14 residues. The CDR3 sequence: CSVRTGGVNTEAFF. DNA of the CDR3: TGCAGTGTTAGGACAGGGGGGGTCAACACTGAAGCTTTCTTT.

This clonotype was found many times. This chain links TRBV7-2 with TRBJ2-5, with D maybe TRBD2 (5 bases). Germline-derived CDR1 and CDR2 are SGHTA and FQGNSA. There are 14 residues in the CDR3. Trimming removed 7 bases at V and 4 bases at J, with 16 bases between. The CDR3 DNA reads as TGTGCCAGCATCTTGACCGGAGGTCCAGAGACCCAGTACTTC. This sequence encodes CASILTGGPETQYF.

The rearrangement links TRBV28 to TRBJ1-4; 8 nucleotides line up with TRBD1. J gave up 2 bases and V 6 bases, and 8 bases lay outside the gene matches. This CDR3 comprises 16 residues. Per germline, CDR1 MDHEN and CDR2 SYDVKM. The CDR3 sequence: CASSPITGGTNEKLFF. Here the CDR3 DNA reads TGTGCCAGCAGCCCTATTACAGGGGGGACTAATGAAAAACTGTTTTTT.

This clonotype was observed many times. This sequence joins TRBV20-1 and TRBJ2-1; TRBD2 matches 7 bases. Germline V gene data show CDR1 as DFQATT and CDR2 as SNEGSKA (reference sequence). V lost 0 bases and J lost 2; bases outside the gene matches: 4. This CDR3 has 15 residues. The CDR3 DNA is TGCAGTGCTAGAGATCCACGGGGGGCCTACAATGAGCAGTTCTTC. Encoded protein: CSARDPRGAYNEQFF.

V is TRBV7-2 and J is TRBJ1-5; possible D gene TRBD1, 6 bases. Between the trimmed V and J ends, which lost 5 bases and 3 bases, there was a span of 11 bases. The germline gives CDR1 SGHTA, CDR2 FQGNSA. This CDR3 has 14 residues. The CDR3 region has the DNA TGTGCCAGCAGCCAGGGGACACACAATCAGCCCCAGCATTTT. It encodes CASSQGTHNQPQHF.

This clonotype occurred many times. This rearrangement joins TRBV25-1 to TRBJ1-1, with D possibly TRBD1 on 6 matching bases. Trimming took off 1 base at V and 1 base at J, with 7 bases between the two ends. Germline loops: CDR1 MGHDK, CDR2 SYGVNS. This CDR3 spans 14 amino acids. Here the CDR3 DNA reads TGTGCCAGCAGTGAATGGGGACAGAACACTGAAGCTTTCTTT. It codes for CASSEWGQNTEAFF.